Sequencing of this TCR beta chain was carried out in a study of cytomegalovirus exposure and HLA in healthy donors. Germline V lookup: CDR1 SGHRS, CDR2 YFSETQ. The germline V and J ends were trimmed by 4 bases and 5 bases, with 22 bases remaining between them. This CDR3 region has 17 residues. Study results and limitations: TCR sequences were mostly rare, though some public TCRs occurred in many donors. A subsequent analysis found that TCR clusters from the first cohort also tended to co-occur in the 120 or so validation repertoires, with about 94% of cluster scores above 0. Cytomegalovirus association was assigned to about 150 TCR beta chains.

Clones were read by immunoSEQ multiplex PCR, and TCRdb kept only the in-frame ones, dropping some. The data contain about 120,000 clones, around nine tenths of them singletons. In the case of this clone: Its target is unknown.

It was the approximately 110-subject validation cohort, separate from the roughly 700-subject first cohort, to which the donors belonged. Material for sequencing was PBMCs. The sequence was obtained from a woman aged 18 to 35 in good health and CMV-seropositive. The gene calls are TRBV5-1 and TRBJ1-5; a weak D match, TRBD1 (5 bases). CDR3 residues: CASSPGDGRDPHQPQHF. The CDR3 coding sequence is TGCGCCAGCAGCCCGGGGGACGGCCGGGATCCGCATCAGCCCCAGCATTTT. Variable domain in full (rest from reference TRBV5-1 and TRBJ1-5): KAGVTQTPRYLIKTRGQQVTLSCSPISGHRSVSWYQQTPGQGLQFLFEYFSETQRNKGNFPGRFSGRQFSNSRSEMNVSTLELGDSALYLCASSPGDGRDPHQPQHFGDGTRLSIL.